Presented here are 21 T cell receptor beta chains from one specimen sequenced in a study of cytomegalovirus exposure and HLA in healthy donors. Primers: 60 Vbeta forward and 13 Jbeta reverse. The table came from immunoSEQ multiplex PCR; TCRdb's copy has only in-frame clones and leaves some out. Of 150,000 to 200,000 clones in the sample, over 80% were seen once. The sample taken for sequencing was PBMCs. Every receptor here comes from a man in his forties or fifties in good health and CMV-seropositive.

V usage is TRBV25-1 and J usage is TRBJ2-7, with TRBD1 as a possible D gene (6 bases). From germline, CDR1 is MGHDK and CDR2 SYGVNS. The CDR3 has 12 amino acids. Trimming pared 3 bases from V and 5 bases from J, leaving 8 bases between. CDR3 sequence: CASSDRGNEQYF. CDR3 sequence (DNA): TGTGCCAGCAGTGACAGGGGCAACGAGCAGTACTTC.

V gene TRBV7-8 combines with J gene TRBJ2-1; D remains ambiguous. The germline V gene encodes CDR1 SGHVS and CDR2 FQNEAQ. The CDR3 has 11 residues. V was trimmed by 2 bases and J by 9 bases, leaving 5 bases between them. The CDR3, as DNA: TGTGCCAGCAGCTTATCGGTTGAGCAGTTCTTC. This sequence encodes CASSLSVEQFF.

This sequence joins TRBV5-1 and TRBJ2-4; 8 nucleotides agree with TRBD2. Germline values: CDR1 SGHRS, CDR2 YFSETQ. With V trimmed by 4 bases and J by 4 bases, 7 bases remained unmatched. The CDR3 has 15 amino acids. This CDR3 is CASSPREGRKNIQYF. CDR3 DNA: TGCGCCAGCAGCCCCCGGGAGGGCCGGAAAAACATTCAGTACTTC.

V and J are TRBV6-1 and TRBJ2-1; TRBD2 matches 7 bases. V was pared by 4 bases and J by 4 bases, with 10 bases of the junction left unmatched. Germline-derived CDR1 and CDR2 are MNHNS and SASEGT. This CDR3 spans 16 amino acids. CDR3 protein: CASSVNRLAVYNEQFF. CDR3 sequence (DNA): TGTGCCAGCAGTGTTAACAGACTAGCAGTATACAATGAGCAGTTCTTC.

The chain carries TRBV25-1 and TRBJ2-1, with 9 bases matching TRBD1. Germline V gene lookup returns CDR1 MGHDK and CDR2 SYGVNS. The CDR3 is 17 amino acids. Trimming removed 5 bases from V and 4 bases from J; junction bases left unmatched: 12. The CDR3 sequence: CASSSPGTGIRYNEQFF. As DNA, the CDR3 is TGTGCCAGCAGTAGCCCCGGGACAGGGATAAGATACAATGAGCAGTTCTTC.

The rearrangement links TRBV11-3 to TRBJ1-4, with 9 bases that match TRBD1. The germline CDR1 and CDR2 sequences are SGHNT and YENEEA. Germline trimming cut 5 bases from V and 5 bases from J; bases unmatched to any gene: 12. This CDR3 comprises 17 residues. The CDR3 DNA follows: TGTGCCAGCAGCGCCAAAACCACAGGGGGCGGGAATGAAAAACTGTTTTTT. As protein: CASSAKTTGGGNEKLFF.

The rearrangement links TRBV27 to TRBJ1-4; D is ambiguous. CDR1 and CDR2 from the germline V gene are MNHEY and SMNVEV (reference sequence). The V end lost 5 bases, the J end lost 10 bases, and 17 bases lay between the germline ends. The CDR3 totals 14 residues. The CDR3 reads CASSPSGNGGKLFF. The CDR3 bases are TGTGCCAGCAGTCCCTCGGGGAACGGCGGAAAACTGTTTTTT.

The genes are TRBV7-8 and TRBJ2-1, with a tentative D call TRBD1 (6 bases). There are 16 residues in the CDR3. Trimming removed 1 base at V and 4 bases at J, with 14 bases between. Germline V gene sequence: CDR1 SGHVS, CDR2 FQNEAQ. This CDR3 reads CASSLGAGTTYNEQFF. For the CDR3, the DNA is TGTGCCAGCAGCTTAGGGGCCGGGACAACGTACAATGAGCAGTTCTTC. Full variable domain (remainder filled in from reference TRBV7-8 and TRBJ2-1): GAGVSQSPRYKVAKRGQDVALRCDPISGHVSLFWYQQALGQGPEFLTYFQNEAQLDKSGLPSDRFFAERPEGSVSTLKIQRTQQEDSAVYLCASSLGAGTTYNEQFFGPGTRLTVL.

The rearrangement joins TRBV4-3 to TRBJ2-7; tentative D call: TRBD1 (6 bases). CDR1 and CDR2 (germline): LGHNA, YSLEER. The V end was cut by 3 bases, the J end by 3 bases, with 15 bases between. This CDR3 contains 15 residues. CDR3 region: CASSQGAGDFYEQYF. The CDR3 nucleotides are TGCGCCAGCAGCCAGGGGGCGGGCGACTTCTACGAGCAGTACTTC.

J is TRBJ1-2 and V is TRBV28; 8 bases match TRBD1. V was clipped by 5 bases and J by 8 bases; unmatched bases: 4. CDR1 is MDHEN and CDR2 is SYDVKM in the germline V gene. The CDR3 is made up of 12 amino acids. CDR3 DNA: TGTGCCAGCAGTGCGACAGGGGACGGCTACACCTTC. Translation: CASSATGDGYTF.

The J gene is TRBJ2-1, the V gene TRBV29-1; tentative D call: TRBD2 (6 bases). Trimming removed 6 bases from V and 6 bases from J, with 15 bases in between. The length of the CDR3 is 13 residues. CDR1 is SQVTM, CDR2 ANQGSEA, per germline. DNA for the CDR3: TGCAGCGTAGTAAGACTAGTTTCCAATGAGCAGTTCTTC. It translates to CSVVRLVSNEQFF.

This chain joins TRBV28 and TRBJ1-5; 10 bases agree with TRBD1. Germline V gene data show CDR1 as MDHEN and CDR2 as SYDVKM. The ends lost 6 bases at V and 2 bases at J; junction bases unmatched: 13. The CDR3 runs to 18 residues. This CDR3 is CASSLMQGTGAGNQPQHF. CDR3 bases: TGTGCCAGCAGCCTTATGCAGGGGACAGGGGCAGGCAATCAGCCCCAGCATTTT.

The chain has TRBV27 and TRBJ2-2, with a tentative D call TRBD2 (6 bases). Trimming took 5 bases from V and 4 from J, leaving 14 bases between them. The germline CDR1 and CDR2 sequences are MNHEY and SMNVEV (reference sequence). This CDR3 is built from 15 residues. In nucleotides, the CDR3 is TGTGCCAGCAGTATCGGACTAATCGCCACCGGGGAGCTGTTTTTT. Translation: CASSIGLIATGELFF.

This chain links TRBV5-4 with TRBJ2-1; 9 nucleotides agree with TRBD2. Trimming removed 2 bases from V and 5 bases from J; junction bases left unmatched: 5. Germline-derived CDR1 and CDR2 are SGHNT and YYREEE (reference sequence). The length of the CDR3 is 15 residues. CDR3 sequence (DNA): TGTGCCAGCAGCTTCGGACTAGCGCAAAACAATGAGCAGTTCTTC. Amino acids: CASSFGLAQNNEQFF.

This clone has a single count. The gene calls are TRBV27 and TRBJ2-7; D possibly corresponds to TRBD1 (5 bases). Trimming stripped 2 bases from V and 5 bases from J, with 13 bases between. This CDR3 is built from 14 residues. CDR1 and CDR2 from the germline V gene are MNHEY and SMNVEV (reference sequence). The CDR3: CASSLGQGGDEQYF. The CDR3 coding sequence is TGTGCCAGCAGTTTAGGCCAGGGTGGGGACGAGCAGTACTTC.

In its sample, this clone was seen once. CDR3 nucleotide sequence: TGCGCCAGCAGCCCGGACAGGGACGAGCAGTACTTC. Its translation is CASSPDRDEQYF. This chain joins TRBV5-1 and TRBJ2-7; 8 bases are shared with TRBD1. This CDR3 has 12 residues. CDR1 SGHRS and CDR2 YFSETQ come from the germline V gene. With 4 bases clipped from V and 5 bases from J, the junction kept 2 bases outside the gene matches.

The chain links TRBV19 to TRBJ2-5; 9 bases agree with TRBD1. The junction had 11 bases not matched to a gene; V was cut back by 2 bases and J by 4 bases. Germline V gene sequence: CDR1 LNHDA, CDR2 SQIVND (reference sequence). There are 17 residues in the CDR3. The CDR3 sequence: CASSILPGQGFGETQYF. In DNA, the CDR3 is TGTGCCAGTAGTATACTCCCGGGACAGGGATTTGGAGAGACCCAGTACTTC.

This chain uses TRBV30 with TRBJ2-1; 8 nucleotides agree with TRBD2. Germline V gene sequence: CDR1 GTSNPN, CDR2 SVGIG (reference sequence). The CDR3 consists of 14 residues. The junction had 3 bases not matched to a gene; V was cut back by 5 bases and J by 0 bases. The CDR3 region has the DNA TGTGCCTGGCTCGCGGGGGGCTCCTACAATGAGCAGTTCTTC. Translation gives CAWLAGGSYNEQFF.

The genes are TRBV7-9 and TRBJ2-2; weak D call: TRBD1 (6 bases). The CDR3 extends over 16 amino acids. V was clipped by 10 bases and J by 6 bases, with 24 bases between them. Germline V gene sequence: CDR1 SEHNR, CDR2 FQNEAQ (reference sequence). Written as DNA, the CDR3 is TGTGCCAACACGGGACAACTAATTGGGGTTGCCGGGGAGCTGTTTTTT. Amino acids: CANTGQLIGVAGELFF.

This clone was recorded a few times. CDR3 DNA: TGTGCCAGCAGTTTCTCACCATTTTCGGGGGAGGGGTCTTACGAGCAGTACTTC. Translation: CASSFSPFSGEGSYEQYF. The J gene is TRBJ2-7, the V gene TRBV27, with 7 bases that match TRBD2. The CDR3 covers 18 residues. Trimming took 3 bases from V and 4 from J; bases not matched to a gene: 18. CDR1 and CDR2 from the germline V gene are MNHEY and SMNVEV (reference sequence).

This chain joins TRBV9 and TRBJ2-3; weak D call: TRBD1 (5 bases). Trimming took 0 bases from V and 0 from J, leaving 8 bases between them. Germline V CDR1 and CDR2: SGDLS, YYNGEE. There are 15 residues in the CDR3. CDR3 sequence: CASSVGRASTDTQYF. CDR3 in DNA: TGTGCCAGCAGCGTAGGCAGGGCGAGCACAGATACGCAGTATTTT.